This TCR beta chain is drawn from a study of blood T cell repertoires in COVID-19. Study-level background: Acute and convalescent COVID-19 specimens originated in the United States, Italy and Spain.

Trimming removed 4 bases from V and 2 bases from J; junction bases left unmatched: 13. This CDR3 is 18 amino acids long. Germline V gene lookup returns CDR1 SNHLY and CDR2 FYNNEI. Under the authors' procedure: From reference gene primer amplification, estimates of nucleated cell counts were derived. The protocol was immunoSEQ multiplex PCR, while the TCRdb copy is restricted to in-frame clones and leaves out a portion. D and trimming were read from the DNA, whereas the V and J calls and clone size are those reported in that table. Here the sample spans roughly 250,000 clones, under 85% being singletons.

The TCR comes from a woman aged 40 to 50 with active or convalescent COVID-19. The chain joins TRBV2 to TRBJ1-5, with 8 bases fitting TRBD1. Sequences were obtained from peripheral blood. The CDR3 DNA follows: TGTGCCAGCAGTGCGTATCAGGGGGCGCGGGGTGGCAATCAGCCCCAGCATTTT. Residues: CASSAYQGARGGNQPQHF.